This T cell receptor beta chain was sequenced during a study of immune reconstitution after stem cell transplant in scleroderma (dated by TCRdb to the late 2010s). About this clonotype: Its antigen is currently not known. No base quality values were provided; no much bigger clone lies one nucleotide off.

V is shortened by 6 bases, J by 5 bases, and the region joining them spans 14 bases. The germline V gene (reference sequence) yields MNHEY for CDR1 and SMNVEV for CDR2. The CDR3 runs 14 amino acids, cysteine and phenylalanine included. Of the read, only the CDR3 DNA is kept; its 42 bases are in frame from base 1. Library construction relied on RT-PCR. Instrument on record: Illumina MiSeq. The public reads were reanalyzed by TCRdb: fastp trimming at Q25, MiXCR alignment, in-frame beta chains only. Merged by CDR3 protein, the rows form single entries marked with the most common genes and DNA. The sample table records a few thousand distinct CDR3 sequences; 8% to 9.5% of these occur just once. Roughly a quarter of the sample rests with the top ten.

The sequence came from a male donor with systemic sclerosis. This chain is built from TRBV27 and TRBJ2-4; a tentative D call is TRBD1 (6 bases match). The material was obtained before or after autologous hematopoietic stem cell transplantation (not recorded which). The encoded CDR3 is CASRLQGAQNIQYF. The nucleotide sequence reads as follows: TGTGCCAGCAGACTACAGGGTGCCCAAAACATTCAGTACTTC.